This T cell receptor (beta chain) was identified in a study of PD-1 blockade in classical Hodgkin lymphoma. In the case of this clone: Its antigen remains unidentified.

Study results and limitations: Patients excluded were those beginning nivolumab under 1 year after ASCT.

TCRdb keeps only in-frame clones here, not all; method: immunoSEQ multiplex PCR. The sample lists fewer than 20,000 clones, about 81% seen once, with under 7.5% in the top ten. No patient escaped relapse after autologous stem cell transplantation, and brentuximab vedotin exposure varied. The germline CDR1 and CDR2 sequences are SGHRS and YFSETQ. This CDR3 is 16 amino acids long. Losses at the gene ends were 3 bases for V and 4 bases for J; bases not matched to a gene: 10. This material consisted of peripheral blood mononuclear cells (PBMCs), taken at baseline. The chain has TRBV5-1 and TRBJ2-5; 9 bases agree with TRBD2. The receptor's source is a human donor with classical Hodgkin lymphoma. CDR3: CASSSPSAGGGETQYF. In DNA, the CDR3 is TGCGCCAGCAGCTCGCCTTCAGCGGGGGGAGGAGAGACCCAGTACTTC.